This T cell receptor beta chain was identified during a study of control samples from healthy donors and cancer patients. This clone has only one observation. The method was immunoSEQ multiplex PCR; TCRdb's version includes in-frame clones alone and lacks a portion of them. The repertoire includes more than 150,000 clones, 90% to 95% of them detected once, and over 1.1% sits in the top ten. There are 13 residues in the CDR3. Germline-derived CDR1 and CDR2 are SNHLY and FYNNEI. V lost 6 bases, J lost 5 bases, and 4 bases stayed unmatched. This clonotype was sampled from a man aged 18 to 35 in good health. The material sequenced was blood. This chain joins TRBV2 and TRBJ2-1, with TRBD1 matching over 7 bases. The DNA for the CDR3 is TGTGCCAGCAGGGGGACAGTAAACAATGAGCAGTTCTTC. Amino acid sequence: CASRGTVNNEQFF.